This T cell receptor (beta chain) derives from a study of blood T cell repertoires in COVID-19. From germline, CDR1 is KGHSH and CDR2 LQKENI. Trimming stripped 2 bases from V and 3 bases from J, with 9 bases between. The CDR3 is made up of 14 amino acids. As originally analysed: Quantification of nucleated cells was approximated via reference gene primer amplification. Measured with immunoSEQ multiplex PCR; TCRdb has only the in-frame clones, and not every one. V and J calls and clone size follow that table, whereas D and trimming were derived from the DNA. The repertoire holds around 270,000 clones, with approximately 85% as singletons.

The origin of this receptor is a human donor with COVID-19, enrolled during active disease. The donor label of this sample is uncertain. Input material: peripheral blood. The chain combines TRBV18 with TRBJ2-3; tentative D call: TRBD1 (6 bases). The CDR3 protein is CASSPRTGTDTQYF. As DNA, the CDR3 is TGTGCCAGCTCACCAAGAACAGGGACAGATACGCAGTATTTT. The entire variable domain, with the rest obtained from reference TRBV18 and TRBJ2-3, is as follows: NAGVMQNPRHLVRRRGQEARLRCSPMKGHSHVYWYRQLPEEGLKFMVYLQKENIIDESGMPKERFSAEFPKEGPSILRIQQVVRGDSAAYFCASSPRTGTDTQYFGPGTRLTVL.